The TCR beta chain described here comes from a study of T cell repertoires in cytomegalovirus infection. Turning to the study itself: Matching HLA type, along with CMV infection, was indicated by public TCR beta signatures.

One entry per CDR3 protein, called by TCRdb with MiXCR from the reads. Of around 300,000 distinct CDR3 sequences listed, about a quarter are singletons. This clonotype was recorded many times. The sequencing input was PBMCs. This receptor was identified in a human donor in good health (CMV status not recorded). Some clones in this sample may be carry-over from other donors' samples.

CDR3 sequence (DNA): TGTGCCAGCAGCCCGTCCCGAGGCTATGGCTACACCTTC. It translates to CASSPSRGYGYTF. V gene TRBV7-2 combines with J gene TRBJ1-2; D call uncertain. The V end lost 5 bases, the J end lost 4 bases, and 11 bases lay between the germline ends. Germline CDR1 reads SGHTA; CDR2 reads FQGNSA. This CDR3 is 13 amino acids long.